The 17 T cell receptor beta chains presented below share a single source sample, sequenced in a study of T cells in Graves' hyperthyroidism and ophthalmopathy. There were TCR beta CDR3 regions amplified from RNA transcripts. Primed by the HTBI set, a first-round RT-PCR was run on the TCR CDR3. Using its own MiXCR run on the multiplex PCR reads, TCRdb lists one record per CDR3 protein. The sample yields over 500,000 distinct CDR3 sequences, about 16% seen once. The source material was blood. The receptors derive from a woman younger than 45 with Graves' ophthalmopathy.

This clonotype was recorded at least ten times. This rearrangement joins TRBV20-1 to TRBJ1-4; the match to TRBD1 covers 8 bases. The CDR3 length is 13 residues. V lost 6 bases to trimming and J lost 8 bases; unmatched junction nucleotides: 8. In germline, CDR1 is DFQATT, CDR2 SNEGSKA (reference sequence). The DNA of the CDR3 is TGCAGTGCCAGGACAGGGTTGCGGGAAAAACTGTTTTTT. Its protein is CSARTGLREKLFF.

V usage is TRBV4-3 and J usage is TRBJ2-1, with D uncertain. The CDR3 loop spans 15 amino acids. V was trimmed by 0 bases and J by 2 bases, leaving 8 bases between them. Per the germline V gene, CDR1 is LGHNA and CDR2 is YSLEER. The CDR3 DNA reads as TGCGCCAGCAGCCAAGATGTCAGTACCTACAATGAGCAGTTCTTC. It encodes CASSQDVSTYNEQFF.

This clonotype has more than one count but fewer than ten. The chain joins TRBV13 to TRBJ2-2, with D perhaps TRBD1 (6 bases). Germline lookup yields CDR1 PRHDT and CDR2 FYEKMQ (reference sequence). V was clipped by 4 bases and J by 8 bases, with 17 bases between them. The CDR3 has 15 residues. CDR3 loop: CASSSRGHRTGELFF. CDR3 coding DNA: TGTGCCAGCAGCTCTAGGGGACACAGGACTGGGGAGCTGTTTTTT.

This clonotype was counted ten times or more. The chain is built from TRBV20-1 and TRBJ2-7; D remains unclear. This CDR3 comprises 14 residues. V lost 0 bases and J lost 3, with 12 bases in between. Germline V CDR1 and CDR2: DFQATT, SNEGSKA (reference sequence). CDR3: CSAREAVGFYEQYF. The CDR3 DNA reads TGCAGTGCTAGAGAGGCCGTGGGGTTCTACGAGCAGTACTTC.

This clonotype appeared many times. This chain connects TRBV20-1 to TRBJ2-7; 7 nucleotides align to TRBD1. Germline V gene data show CDR1 as DFQATT and CDR2 as SNEGSKA (reference sequence). The CDR3 is 12 amino acids. Trimming removed 6 bases from V and 3 bases from J; junction bases left unmatched: 5. The CDR3 protein is CSAHRDSYEQYF. The CDR3 DNA follows: TGCAGTGCCCACCGGGACAGCTACGAGCAGTACTTC.

This clonotype was picked up a small number of times. This chain uses TRBV6-1 with TRBJ2-2, with 9 bases identical to TRBD2. Germline trimming cut 2 bases from V and 5 bases from J; bases unmatched to any gene: 9. This CDR3 is 17 amino acids long. Germline values: CDR1 MNHNS, CDR2 SASEGT. The CDR3 nucleotides are TGTGCCAGCAGTGAAATTAGCGGGAGTCTGTATACCGGGGAGCTGTTTTTT. Its protein is CASSEISGSLYTGELFF.

This clonotype was observed at least ten times. The genes are TRBV2 and TRBJ2-7, with 8 bases matching TRBD2. The V segment lost 2 bases and the J segment 7 bases; nucleotides outside the gene matches: 10. There are 15 residues in the CDR3. Looked up from germline, CDR1 is SNHLY and CDR2 is FYNNEI. DNA of the CDR3: TGTGCCAGCAGTGAAATGGGGCTAGCGGGTGAGGAGCAGTACTTC. It codes for CASSEMGLAGEEQYF.

This clonotype was detected many times. The rearrangement links TRBV7-2 to TRBJ1-1, with D possibly being TRBD1 (5 bases). CDR1 and CDR2 from the germline V gene are SGHTA and FQGNSA. The CDR3 spans 14 residues. V lost 1 base and J 4 bases, leaving 10 bases between the germline ends. CDR3 in DNA: TGTGCCAGCAGCTTAGATCAGGGAATCACTGAAGCTTTCTTT. Protein: CASSLDQGITEAFF.

V and J are TRBV6-6 and TRBJ2-7; the D is unclear. The CDR3 is 19 residues long. Trimming took 2 bases from V and 6 from J, leaving 29 bases between them. Germline loops: CDR1 MNHNY, CDR2 SVGAGI (reference sequence). Here the CDR3 DNA reads TGTGCCAGCAGTTACACGGCCCTCTGGTTATCAGGTTCGGGTGGCGAGCAGTACTTC. Protein product: CASSYTALWLSGSGGEQYF.

This clonotype was detected many times. The chain recombines TRBV11-3 with TRBJ2-1; D remains unclear. The germline V gene has CDR1 SGHNT and CDR2 YENEEA. The CDR3 runs to 17 residues. Trimming removed 6 bases at V and 0 bases at J, with 18 bases between. The DNA for the CDR3 is TGTGCCAGCAGTCCATTCTCCGGCGGAAGCTCCTACAATGAGCAGTTCTTC. This sequence encodes CASSPFSGGSSYNEQFF.

This chain joins TRBV7-9 and TRBJ1-1; tentatively, D is TRBD1 (6 bases). V lost 1 base and J lost 2, with 14 bases in between. Germline lookup yields CDR1 SEHNR and CDR2 FQNEAQ (reference sequence). The CDR3 runs 16 residues. The CDR3 DNA is TGTGCCAGCAGCTTAGACGCGTGGGGGGCTAACACTGAAGCTTTCTTT. Protein product: CASSLDAWGANTEAFF.

This clonotype has a handful of counts. The genes are TRBV27 and TRBJ1-1; possibly TRBD1 for D (6 bases). Germline V gives CDR1 MNHEY, CDR2 SMNVEV (reference sequence). The CDR3 spans 14 residues. Trimming stripped 3 bases from V and 4 bases from J, with 12 bases between. The CDR3 DNA is TGTGCCAGCAGTTTTACAGGGATATCCACTGAAGCTTTCTTT. It yields the protein CASSFTGISTEAFF.

At least ten counts were recorded for this clonotype. V usage is TRBV18 and J usage is TRBJ2-1; D tentatively fits TRBD1 or TRBD2 (5 bases each). The ends were cut back, 0 bases at V and 8 bases at J, with 11 bases in the middle. The CDR3 runs 14 residues. Germline CDR1 KGHSH, CDR2 LQKENI. The CDR3 sequence: CASSPPAGSHEQFF. The DNA of the CDR3 is TGTGCCAGCTCACCACCCGCAGGGAGCCATGAGCAGTTCTTC.

CDR3 coding DNA: TGTGCCAGCCGCTCGTTCGGGGAGCAGTACTTC. Translation gives CASRSFGEQYF. V usage is TRBV7-9 and J usage is TRBJ2-7; the D is unclear. Trimming took 8 bases from V and 7 from J, leaving 12 bases between them. Looked up from germline, CDR1 is SEHNR and CDR2 is FQNEAQ (reference sequence). CDR3 length: 11 residues.

The rearrangement joins TRBV25-1 to TRBJ2-7; D not resolved. This CDR3 has 14 residues. V was pared by 3 bases and J by 0 bases, with 9 bases between. Germline CDR1 and CDR2: MGHDK and SYGVNS. Here the CDR3 DNA reads TGTGCCAGCAGTGAGCACTTTCCCTCCTACGAGCAGTACTTC. Translation gives CASSEHFPSYEQYF.

This clonotype was counted ten times or more. The chain couples TRBV20-1 to TRBJ2-7; 7 bases are a match to TRBD2. Germline CDR1 and CDR2: DFQATT and SNEGSKA (reference sequence). V was clipped by 6 bases and J by 2 bases; unmatched bases: 31. The CDR3 covers 21 residues. This CDR3 reads CSAGQLASYELFSGLPYEQYF. CDR3 in DNA: TGCAGTGCCGGGCAACTAGCCTCCTATGAACTTTTTAGCGGGTTGCCCTACGAGCAGTACTTC.

The V gene is TRBV25-1, the J gene TRBJ2-1, with 7 positions matching TRBD2. The CDR3 totals 15 residues. Trimming removed 4 bases from V and 4 bases from J; junction bases left unmatched: 7. Germline V CDR1 and CDR2: MGHDK, SYGVNS. DNA for the CDR3: TGTGCCAGCAGTGCTGGCGGGAGTTATTACAATGAGCAGTTCTTC. Its protein is CASSAGGSYYNEQFF.